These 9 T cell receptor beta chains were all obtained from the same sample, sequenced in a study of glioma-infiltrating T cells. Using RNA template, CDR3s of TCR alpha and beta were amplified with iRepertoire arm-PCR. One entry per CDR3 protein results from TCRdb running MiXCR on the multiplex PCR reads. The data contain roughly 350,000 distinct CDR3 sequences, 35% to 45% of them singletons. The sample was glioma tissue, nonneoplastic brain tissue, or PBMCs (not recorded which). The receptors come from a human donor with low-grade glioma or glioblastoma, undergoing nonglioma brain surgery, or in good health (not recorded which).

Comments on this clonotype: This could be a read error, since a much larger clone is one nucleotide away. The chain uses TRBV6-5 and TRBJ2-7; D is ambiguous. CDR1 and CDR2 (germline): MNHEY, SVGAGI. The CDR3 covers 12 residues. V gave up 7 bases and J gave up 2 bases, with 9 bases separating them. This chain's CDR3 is CASTSKPYEQYF. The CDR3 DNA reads TGTGCCAGCACTTCCAAACCCTACGAGCAGTACTTC.

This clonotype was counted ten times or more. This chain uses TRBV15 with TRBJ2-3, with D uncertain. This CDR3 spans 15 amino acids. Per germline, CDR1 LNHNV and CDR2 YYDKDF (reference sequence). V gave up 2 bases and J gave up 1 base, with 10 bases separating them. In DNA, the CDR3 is TGTGCCACCAGCAGAAGCCCGGCGCGCACAGATACGCAGTATTTT. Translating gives CATSRSPARTDTQYF.

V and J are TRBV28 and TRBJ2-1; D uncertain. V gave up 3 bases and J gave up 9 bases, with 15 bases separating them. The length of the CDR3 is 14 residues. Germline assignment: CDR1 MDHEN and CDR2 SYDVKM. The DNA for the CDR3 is TGTGCCAGCAGTTTCGGCCAGCGCTACGGTGAGCAGTTCTTC. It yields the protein CASSFGQRYGEQFF.

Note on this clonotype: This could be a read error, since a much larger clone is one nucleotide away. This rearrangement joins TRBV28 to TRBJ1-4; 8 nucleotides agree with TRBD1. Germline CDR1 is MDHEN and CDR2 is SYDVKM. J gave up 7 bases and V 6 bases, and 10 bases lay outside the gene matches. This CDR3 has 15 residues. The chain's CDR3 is CASSATDREGEKLFF. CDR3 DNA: TGTGCCAGCAGCGCCACGGACAGGGAAGGTGAAAAACTGTTTTTT. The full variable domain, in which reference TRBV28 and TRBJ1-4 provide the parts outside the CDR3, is DVKVTQSSRYLVKRTGEKVFLECVQDMDHENMFWYRQDPGLGLRLIYFSYDVKMKEKGDIPEGYSVSREKKERFSLILESASTNQTSMYLCASSATDREGEKLFFGSGTQLSVL.

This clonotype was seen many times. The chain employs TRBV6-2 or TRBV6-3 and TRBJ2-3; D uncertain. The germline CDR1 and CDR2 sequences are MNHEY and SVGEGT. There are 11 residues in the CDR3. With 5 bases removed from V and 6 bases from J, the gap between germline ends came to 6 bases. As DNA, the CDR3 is TGTGCCAGCAGTCACGGGGATACGCAGTATTTT. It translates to CASSHGDTQYF.

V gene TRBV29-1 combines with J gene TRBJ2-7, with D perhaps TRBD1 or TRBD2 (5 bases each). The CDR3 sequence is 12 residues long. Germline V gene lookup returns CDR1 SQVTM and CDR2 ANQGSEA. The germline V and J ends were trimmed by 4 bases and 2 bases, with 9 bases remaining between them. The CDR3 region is CSVGGGPYEQYF. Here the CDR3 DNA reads TGCAGCGTTGGTGGGGGACCCTACGAGCAGTACTTC.

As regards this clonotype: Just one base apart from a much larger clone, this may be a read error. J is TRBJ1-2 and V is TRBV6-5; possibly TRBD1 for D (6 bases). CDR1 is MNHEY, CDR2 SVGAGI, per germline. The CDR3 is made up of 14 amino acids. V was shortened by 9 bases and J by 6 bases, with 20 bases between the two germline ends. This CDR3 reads CARSGTGHSDGYTF. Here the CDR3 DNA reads TGTGCCAGAAGTGGAACGGGACACTCGGATGGCTACACCTTC.

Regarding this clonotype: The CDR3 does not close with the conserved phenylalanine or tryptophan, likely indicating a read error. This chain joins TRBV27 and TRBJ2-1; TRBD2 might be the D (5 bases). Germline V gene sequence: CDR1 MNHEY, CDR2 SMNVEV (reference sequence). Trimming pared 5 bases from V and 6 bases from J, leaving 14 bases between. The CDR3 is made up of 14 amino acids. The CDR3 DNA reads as TGTGCCAGCAGTCCCACCTTCCGGGGCAATGAGCAGTTCCTC. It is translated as CASSPTFRGNEQFL.

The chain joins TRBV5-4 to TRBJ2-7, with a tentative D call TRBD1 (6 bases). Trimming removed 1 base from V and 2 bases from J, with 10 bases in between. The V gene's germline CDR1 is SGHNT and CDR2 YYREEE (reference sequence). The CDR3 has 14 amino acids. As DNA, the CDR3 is TGTGCCAGCAGCTTGTGGGGGCCCCCCTACGAGCAGTACTTC. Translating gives CASSLWGPPYEQYF. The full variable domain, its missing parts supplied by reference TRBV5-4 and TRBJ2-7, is ETGVTQSPTHLIKTRGQQVTLRCSSQSGHNTVSWYQQALGQGPQFIFQYYREEENGRGNFPPRFSGLQFPNYSSELNVNALELDDSALYLCASSLWGPPYEQYFGPGTRLTVT.